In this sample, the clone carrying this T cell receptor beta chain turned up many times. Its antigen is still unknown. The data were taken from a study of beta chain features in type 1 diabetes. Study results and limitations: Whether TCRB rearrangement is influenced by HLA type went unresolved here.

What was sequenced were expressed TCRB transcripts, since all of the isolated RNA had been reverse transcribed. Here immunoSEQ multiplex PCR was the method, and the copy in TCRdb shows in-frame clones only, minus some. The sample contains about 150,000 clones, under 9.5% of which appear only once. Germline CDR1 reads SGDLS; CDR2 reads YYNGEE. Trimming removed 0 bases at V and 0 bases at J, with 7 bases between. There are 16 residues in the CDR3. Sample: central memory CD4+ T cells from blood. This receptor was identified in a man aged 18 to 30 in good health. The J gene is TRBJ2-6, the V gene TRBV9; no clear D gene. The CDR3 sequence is CASSVASLSGANVLTF. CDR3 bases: TGTGCCAGCAGCGTAGCCAGTCTCTCTGGGGCCAACGTCCTGACTTTC.